Reported below is one T cell receptor (beta chain). No cognate antigen has been identified for it. There are no base qualities to consult, and no much larger clone falls within one base. This record belongs to a study of blood T cell repertoires in COVID-19 (dated by TCRdb to 2018 to 2020). With respect to the entire study: Collaborator samples came from the United States, Italy and Spain and covered acute and convalescent phases of COVID-19. The dataset comprised deeply sampled blood TCRbeta repertoires from subjects exposed to, actively infected with, or recovered from COVID-19. The prospective study material was composed of cDNA or gDNA derived from T cells, B-cell-depleted T cells, or PBMCs. Nearly every sample came with metadata listing a de-identified subject ID, COVID-19 status, age in years and sex. A freely available public database, intended as a resource for researchers studying the immune response to SARS-CoV-2, is where the repertoires were released. Samples came from the ongoing ImmuneRACE study (first 160 participants) plus 1,254 subjects from 6 global collaborators. Where HLA class I and class II types were available, the types were taken from metadata supplied by the sample provider, not from assay-based typing.

The germline V gene gives CDR1 as SGHRS and CDR2 as YFSETQ. Trimming removed 1 base from V and 8 bases from J, leaving 4 bases between the germline ends. Reading from cysteine to phenylalanine, the CDR3 counts 11 amino acids. Solely the CDR3 DNA is kept, with 33 bases framed from the first base. Whole blood was collected in K2EDTA tubes by collaborating institutions according to the institutions' own protocols. For TCRbeta analysis, collaborator samples were shipped as frozen whole blood, as isolated PBMCs, or as DNA extracted from either sample type. TCRbeta CDR3 regions were amplified from genomic DNA by means of the immunoSEQ Assay, a bias-controlled multiplex PCR. As for how the authors treated the data: Within the assay, amplification of reference gene primers was used to estimate how many nucleated cells each sample contained. To quantify the absolute abundance of each unique TCRbeta CDR3 rearrangement, sequence reads were collapsed and filtered. For each sample, productive Simpson clonality was calculated as the square root of Simpson's diversity index across productive rearrangements. TCRdb holds this immuneACCESS table with in-frame rearrangements only. Some clones are missing; in checked studies, unresolved V genes explain under half, and the rest has no known cause. V, J and clone size are those of that table, while D and trimming were read from the DNA. The sample data list approximately 200,000 clones, and 65% to 90% of these were observed just once. The ten largest clones add up to roughly 4.1% of the sample.

Overall study results and their limits: How much clinical and demographic metadata was included differed by source and by participant, and the metadata was provided uncurated.

Sample: peripheral blood. The clonotype comes from a man in his fifties or sixties with acute or convalescent COVID-19. The V and J genes are TRBV5-1 and TRBJ2-1; the D gene remains uncertain. The CDR3 has the sequence CASSLWHEQFF. The DNA sequence follows: TGCGCCAGCAGCTTGTGGCATGAGCAGTTCTTC.